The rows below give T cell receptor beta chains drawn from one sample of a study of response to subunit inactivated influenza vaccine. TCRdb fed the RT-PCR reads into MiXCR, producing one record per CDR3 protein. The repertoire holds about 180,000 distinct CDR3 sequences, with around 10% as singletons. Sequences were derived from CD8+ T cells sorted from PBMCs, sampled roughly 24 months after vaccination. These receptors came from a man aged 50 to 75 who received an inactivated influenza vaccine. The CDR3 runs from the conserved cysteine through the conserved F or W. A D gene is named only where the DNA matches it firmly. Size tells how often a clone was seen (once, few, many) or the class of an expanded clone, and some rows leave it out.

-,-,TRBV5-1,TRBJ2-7,TGCGCCAGCAGTTTCATAACGGGCTACGAGCAGTACTTC,CASSFITGYEQYF
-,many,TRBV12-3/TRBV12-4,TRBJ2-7,TGTGCCAGCAGTTTAGGATCGGGGGGCGGATACGAGCAGTACTTC,CASSLGSGGGYEQYF
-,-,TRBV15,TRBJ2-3,TGTGCCACCAGCGTCTCCGGGGGCGCAGATACGCAGTATTTT,CATSVSGGADTQYF
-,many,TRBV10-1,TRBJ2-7,TGCGCCAGCAGTGCAGGGGATCTCTCCTACGAGCAGTACTTC,CASSAGDLSYEQYF
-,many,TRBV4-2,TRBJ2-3,TGTGCCAGCAGCCAAGATGTGGGGCTGGGCACAGATACGCAGTATTTT,CASSQDVGLGTDTQYF
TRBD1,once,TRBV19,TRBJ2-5,TGTGCCAGTAGTAAAGACAGGGACGGTGAAGAGACCCAGTACTTC,CASSKDRDGEETQYF
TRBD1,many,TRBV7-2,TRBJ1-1,TGTGCCAGCAGCCTAGGACAGGTCCCGATGGCTTTCTTT,CASSLGQVPMAFF
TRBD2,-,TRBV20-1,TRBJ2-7,TGCAGTGCTCCGCCTCTAGCGGGGATGTACTACGAGCAGTACTTC,CSAPPLAGMYYEQYF
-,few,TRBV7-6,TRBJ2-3,TGTGCCAGCAGCTCCCGGAGTTGGGGCAAAGTTAACCCAGATACGCAGTATTTT,CASSSRSWGKVNPDTQYF
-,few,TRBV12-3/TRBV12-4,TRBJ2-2,TGTGCCAGCAGTTTCCCACAGACAGGAGTTCGGGCCGGGGAGCTGTTTTTT,CASSFPQTGVRAGELFF
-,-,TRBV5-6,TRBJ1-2,TGTGCCAGCCAGGACTTCAGGACGGCTAACTATGGCTACACCTTC,CASQDFRTANYGYTF
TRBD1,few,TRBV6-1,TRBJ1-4,TGTGCCAGCAGTGAAACAGGGGGCATTAATGAAAAACTGTTTTTT,CASSETGGINEKLFF
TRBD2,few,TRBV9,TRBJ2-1,TGTGCCAGCAGCGTAGGACTAGCGGGAGGGGGTGAGCAGTTCTTC,CASSVGLAGGGEQFF
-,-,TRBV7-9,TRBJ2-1,TGTGCCAGCAGCTTACAATACAATGAGCAGTTCTTC,CASSLQYNEQFF
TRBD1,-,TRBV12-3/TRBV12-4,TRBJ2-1,TGTGCCAGCAGTTTGGGGACAGGGCACAATGAGCAGTTCTTC,CASSLGTGHNEQFF
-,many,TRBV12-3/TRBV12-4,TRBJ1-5,TGTGCCAGCAGGGCCGGGGGGAGCAATCAGCCCCAGCATTTT,CASRAGGSNQPQHF
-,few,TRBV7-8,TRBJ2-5,TGTGCCAGCAGCTTAAACAGGCGGGAGACCCAGTACTTC,CASSLNRRETQYF
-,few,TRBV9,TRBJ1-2,TGTGCCAGCAGCGTAGGCATTGGAGGGGTTCATGGCTACACCTTC,CASSVGIGGVHGYTF
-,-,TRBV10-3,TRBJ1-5,TGTGCCATCATTAATTTATCGGGACCGCATCGATCCTCAGGGAATCAGCCCCAGCATTTT,CAIINLSGPHRSSGNQPQHF
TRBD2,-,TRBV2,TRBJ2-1,TGTGCCAGCAGCGGACTAGCAAGCTCCAATGAGCAGTTCTTC,CASSGLASSNEQFF
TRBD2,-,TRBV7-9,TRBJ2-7,TGTGCCAGCAGCTTAGCGCTCACTAGCGGGCGCTACGAGCAGTACTTC,CASSLALTSGRYEQYF
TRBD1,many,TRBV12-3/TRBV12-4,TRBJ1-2,TGTGCCAGCAGTTTGCTCCGCGACAGGGAAAACTATGGCTACACCTTC,CASSLLRDRENYGYTF
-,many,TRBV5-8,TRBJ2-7,TGTGCCAGCAGCTTCCCCGGGGTAGGACTACTCCCGGACGAGCAGTACTTC,CASSFPGVGLLPDEQYF
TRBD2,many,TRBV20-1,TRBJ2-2,TGCAGTGCTCTAGCGGGAGAAGCCGGGGAGCTGTTTTTT,CSALAGEAGELFF
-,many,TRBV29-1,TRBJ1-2,TGCAGCGTTGAATTGATCTATGGCTACACCTTC,CSVELIYGYTF
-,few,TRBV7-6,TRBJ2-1,TGTGCCAGCAGCTTAGGCGTGGCTAATGAGCAGTTCTTC,CASSLGVANEQFF
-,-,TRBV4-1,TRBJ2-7,TGCGCCAGCAGCCAAGAGGTCAGCTCCTACGAGCAGTACTTC,CASSQEVSSYEQYF
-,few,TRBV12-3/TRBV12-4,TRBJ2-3,TGTGCCAGCAGTTTATTCACAGATACGCAGTATTTT,CASSLFTDTQYF
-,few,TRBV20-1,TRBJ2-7,TGCAGTGCTAGAGACCTGACACAGGGCTACGAGCAGTACTTC,CSARDLTQGYEQYF
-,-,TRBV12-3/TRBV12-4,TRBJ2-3,TGTGCCAGCAGTTTAACCCGGGACACCTACAGCACAGATACGCAGTATTTT,CASSLTRDTYSTDTQYF
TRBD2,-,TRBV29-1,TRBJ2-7,TGCAGCGTTGAAGATTTCGGGACTAGCGGTGTCCACGAGCAGTACTTC,CSVEDFGTSGVHEQYF
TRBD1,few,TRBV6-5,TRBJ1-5,TGTGCCAGCAGTCCTCGACAGGGCGTCGACCCCCAGCATTTT,CASSPRQGVDPQHF
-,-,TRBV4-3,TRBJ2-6,TGCGCCAGCAGCCAACCAGGGGCTGGGGCCAACGTCCTGACTTTC,CASSQPGAGANVLTF
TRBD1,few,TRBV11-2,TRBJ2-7,TGTGCCAGCAGCTTAGATTGGGGACAGGGGGCGCAGTACGAGCAGTACTTC,CASSLDWGQGAQYEQYF
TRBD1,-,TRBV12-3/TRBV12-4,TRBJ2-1,TGTGCCAGCACCCTGACAGGGTCTGTCGGTGAGCAGTTCTTC,CASTLTGSVGEQFF
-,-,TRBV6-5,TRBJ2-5,TGTGCCGTTGGGACTCCTCAAGAGACCCAGTACTTC,CAVGTPQETQYF
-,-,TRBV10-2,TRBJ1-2,TGCGCCAGCAGCGAGGGGCCCAGGGAACCCTATGGCTACACCTTC,CASSEGPREPYGYTF
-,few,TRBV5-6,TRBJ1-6,TGTGCCAGCAGCCGTAATTGGGTAAAGTCCTATAATTCACCCCTCCACTTT,CASSRNWVKSYNSPLHF
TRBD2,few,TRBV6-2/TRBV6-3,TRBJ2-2,TGTGCCAGCAGTTACTCGATTGCGGGAGGGCCAAGAAACGGGGAGCTGTTTTTT,CASSYSIAGGPRNGELFF
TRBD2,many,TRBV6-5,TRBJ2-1,TGTGCCAGCAGTTACAACAGCGGGAGAGCCGAGACTTACAATGAGCAGTTCTTC,CASSYNSGRAETYNEQFF
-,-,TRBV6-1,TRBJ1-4,TGTGCCAGCAGACACACCCTCCGGCGGACTAATGAAAAACTGTTTTTT,CASRHTLRRTNEKLFF
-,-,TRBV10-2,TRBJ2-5,TGCGCCAGCAGTGAGTGGGGAGGAGAGACCCAGTACTTC,CASSEWGGETQYF
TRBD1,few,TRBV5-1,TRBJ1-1,TGCGCCAGCAGCTTGATGACAGGGGTGAACACTGAAGCTTTCTTT,CASSLMTGVNTEAFF
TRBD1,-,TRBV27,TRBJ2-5,TGTGCCAGCAGTTTAACCAGGGGGTCAGGGGGAAAGACCCAGTACTTC,CASSLTRGSGGKTQYF
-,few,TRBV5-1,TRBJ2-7,TGCGCCAGCAGCTTGCACAGTTACGAGCAGTACTTC,CASSLHSYEQYF
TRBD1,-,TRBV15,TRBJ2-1,TGTGCCACCAGCAGCGGACAGGGGGAAGTGAATGAGCAGTTCTTC,CATSSGQGEVNEQFF
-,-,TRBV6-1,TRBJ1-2,TGTGCCAGCAGTGGACAGGATCGGTATGGCTACACCTTC,CASSGQDRYGYTF